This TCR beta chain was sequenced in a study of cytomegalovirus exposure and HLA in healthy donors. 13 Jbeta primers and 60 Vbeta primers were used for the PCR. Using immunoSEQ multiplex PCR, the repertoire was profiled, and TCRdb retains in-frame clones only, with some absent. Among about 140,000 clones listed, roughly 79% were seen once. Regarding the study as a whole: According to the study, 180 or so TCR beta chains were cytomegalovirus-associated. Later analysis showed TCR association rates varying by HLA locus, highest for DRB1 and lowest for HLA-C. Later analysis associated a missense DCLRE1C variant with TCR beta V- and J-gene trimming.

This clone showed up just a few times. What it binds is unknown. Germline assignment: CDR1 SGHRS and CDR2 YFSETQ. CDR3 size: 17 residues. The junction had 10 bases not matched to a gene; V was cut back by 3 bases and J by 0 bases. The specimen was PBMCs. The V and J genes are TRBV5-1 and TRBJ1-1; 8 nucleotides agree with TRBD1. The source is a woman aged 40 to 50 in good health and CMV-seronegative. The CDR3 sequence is CASSWSGQVGMNTEAFF. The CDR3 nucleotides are TGCGCCAGCAGCTGGTCGGGACAGGTGGGAATGAACACTGAAGCTTTCTTT.